This T cell receptor (beta chain) was captured by sequencing in a study of immune evolution from preneoplasia to lung adenocarcinoma. Findings and limits, study-wide: Normal lung had highest clonality; later lesions appeared denser, more diverse. KRAS-mutant nodules had the highest T cell clonality.

Between about 2014 and 2018, patients underwent resection in Japan or China. Each case's diagnosis was confirmed by two pathologists on H&E. This table comes from immunoSEQ multiplex PCR, and its TCRdb copy is limited to in-frame clones, with some not included. The sample has 35,000 or so clones, roughly 74% seen once. The length of the CDR3 is 13 residues. The V gene lost 0 bases and the J gene lost 7 bases, with 10 bases spanning the gap. Germline CDR1 and CDR2: SGDLS and YYNGEE. In regard to this clone: Its antigen is undetermined.

The chain uses TRBV9 and TRBJ1-2; D unclear. Sample: FFPE invasive lung adenocarcinoma tissue. The source of this sequence is a person in their sixties with lung adenocarcinoma. CDR3 coding DNA: TGTGCCAGCAGCGTAGGTGGCAGTCCTGGCTACACCTTC. Protein sequence: CASSVGGSPGYTF.